Listed below are T cell receptor beta chains from one sample, sequenced in a study of shared clonotypes between healthy human individuals. Profiling relied on immunoSEQ multiplex PCR, and the TCRdb table lists in-frame clones only, not all of them. The sample records hundreds of thousands of clones, around 96% being singletons. Material: naive CD8+ T cells sorted from blood. Every receptor here comes from a woman in her thirties in good health. CDR3s include the opening cysteine and the closing phenylalanine or tryptophan. The D gene is left open where the match is weak. Expanded clones are given a class, and other clones once, few, many or no size at all.

TRBV4-1	TRBD1	TRBJ1-2	NA	CASSQTQRTGDYGYTF	TGCGCCAGCAGCCAAACGCAGAGGACAGGGGACTATGGCTACACCTTC
TRBV30	TRBD1	TRBJ1-1	NA	CAWSEAQGARTEAFF	TGTGCCTGGAGTGAGGCTCAGGGGGCTCGCACTGAAGCTTTCTTT
TRBV12-1	NA	TRBJ2-1	NA	CASSRPRLAPYNEQFF	TGTGCCAGCAGCCGTCCCCGACTAGCTCCCTACAATGAGCAGTTCTTC
TRBV28	NA	TRBJ2-5	NA	CASSTDNQETQYF	TGTGCCAGCAGCACTGATAACCAAGAGACCCAGTACTTC
TRBV5-4	NA	TRBJ2-7	once	CASSLYASPYEQYF	TGTGCCAGCAGCTTGTATGCTAGCCCCTACGAGCAGTACTTC
TRBV5-6	NA	TRBJ2-7	NA	CASSLMLGQGRAWEEQYF	TGTGCCAGCAGCTTGATGTTAGGTCAGGGACGGGCTTGGGAGGAGCAGTACTTC
TRBV2	NA	TRBJ2-4	NA	CASSEWRSAKNIQYF	TGTGCCAGCAGTGAGTGGCGCTCGGCCAAAAACATTCAGTACTTC
TRBV28	NA	TRBJ2-6	NA	CASSLFGQAPDGAGANVLTF	TGTGCCAGCAGTTTATTCGGCCAGGCTCCCGATGGGGCTGGGGCCAACGTCCTGACTTTC
TRBV2	NA	TRBJ1-1	NA	CASRTNTEAFF	TGTGCCAGCAGGACAAACACTGAAGCTTTCTTT
TRBV19	NA	TRBJ1-4	NA	CASRYGTGVEKLFF	TGTGCCAGTAGATATGGGACTGGGGTAGAAAAACTGTTTTTT
TRBV28	NA	TRBJ1-5	NA	CASSLYFDSSNQPQHF	TGTGCCAGCAGTTTATATTTCGACAGTAGCAATCAGCCCCAGCATTTT
TRBV7-7	NA	TRBJ2-5	NA	CASSLLSWETQYF	TGTGCCAGCAGCTTGCTATCATGGGAGACCCAGTACTTC
TRBV14	TRBD2	TRBJ2-1	NA	CASSPASSGGYNEQFF	TGTGCCAGCAGCCCAGCCTCTAGCGGAGGGTACAATGAGCAGTTCTTC
TRBV9	TRBD2	TRBJ2-7	NA	CASSVSGRGSSYEQYF	TGTGCCAGCAGCGTTAGCGGGAGGGGAAGCTCCTACGAGCAGTACTTC
TRBV19	TRBD1	TRBJ1-3	NA	CASISGPPTGGGNTIYF	TGTGCCAGTATTTCGGGCCCCCCGACAGGGGGTGGAAACACCATATATTTT
TRBV2	NA	TRBJ1-6	NA	CASSDAGYNSPLHF	TGTGCCAGCAGTGATGCGGGGTATAATTCACCCCTCCACTTT
TRBV7-9	NA	TRBJ1-4	once	CASSSEGNSHSRLFF	TGTGCCAGCAGCTCGGAGGGTAACTCCCACTCACGACTGTTTTTT
TRBV4-1	TRBD1	TRBJ2-7	NA	CASSQERQGAYYEQYF	TGCGCCAGCAGCCAAGAGCGGCAGGGGGCGTACTACGAGCAGTACTTC
TRBV7-2	NA	TRBJ2-7	few	CASTRGHRDFSLYEQYF	TGTGCCAGCACCCGCGGCCACCGGGACTTCTCCCTCTACGAGCAGTACTTC
TRBV10-3	NA	TRBJ2-7	NA	CAISVGSSYEQYF	TGTGCCATCAGTGTTGGGAGCTCCTACGAGCAGTACTTC
TRBV5-8	NA	TRBJ2-7	NA	CASSSEGPAYEQYF	TGTGCCAGCAGCTCCGAGGGTCCGGCCTACGAGCAGTACTTC
TRBV28	TRBD2	TRBJ2-3	NA	CASSWMTSGRGDTQYF	TGTGCCAGCAGTTGGATGACTAGCGGGAGAGGAGATACGCAGTATTTT
TRBV28	NA	TRBJ2-7	NA	CASRGLGRWEYEQYF	TGTGCCAGCAGGGGCCTGGGCAGGTGGGAGTACGAGCAGTACTTC
TRBV10-3	TRBD1	TRBJ2-7	NA	CAISESKTGVNSYEQYF	TGTGCCATCAGTGAGTCGAAGACAGGGGTAAACTCCTACGAGCAGTACTTC
TRBV6-5	NA	TRBJ1-1	NA	CASRSWQGILTEAFF	TGTGCCAGCAGATCTTGGCAGGGTATATTGACTGAAGCTTTCTTT
TRBV28	TRBD2	TRBJ2-7	NA	CASSFPTSGDSYEQYF	TGTGCCAGCAGTTTCCCCACTAGCGGAGACTCCTACGAGCAGTACTTC
TRBV15	TRBD2	TRBJ2-7	NA	CATSGLAGSQYEQYF	TGTGCCACCAGCGGCTTAGCGGGAAGCCAGTACGAGCAGTACTTC
TRBV27	TRBD1	TRBJ1-2	NA	CASSQGGLNYGYTF	TGTGCCAGCAGTCAAGGGGGCCTTAACTATGGCTACACCTTC
TRBV29-1	TRBD1	TRBJ2-1	NA	CSVVSWDSYYNEQFF	TGCAGCGTTGTTTCTTGGGACAGTTACTACAATGAGCAGTTCTTC
TRBV27	NA	TRBJ2-1	NA	CASSTLGNEQFF	TGTGCCAGCAGCACGTTGGGGAATGAGCAGTTCTTC
TRBV5-6	NA	TRBJ2-7	NA	CASSYGTQDDEQYF	TGTGCCAGCAGCTACGGGACCCAGGACGATGAGCAGTACTTC
TRBV27	TRBD1	TRBJ1-1	NA	CASSLGTGGTEAFF	TGTGCCAGCAGTTTGGGGACAGGGGGCACTGAAGCTTTCTTT
TRBV4-1	NA	TRBJ1-2	NA	CASSQEHRHYGWTF	TGCGCCAGCAGCCAAGAACACAGACACTATGGTTGGACCTTC
TRBV2	NA	TRBJ2-7	NA	CASSLPAGTRFYEQYF	TGTGCCAGCAGCCTACCTGCAGGGACGCGGTTCTACGAGCAGTACTTC
TRBV4-1	TRBD1	TRBJ1-5	few	CASSKGQNNQPQHF	TGCGCCAGCAGTAAGGGACAGAACAATCAGCCCCAGCATTTT
TRBV29-1	NA	TRBJ2-7	NA	CSVAAGISYEQYF	TGCAGCGTTGCCGCCGGGATATCCTACGAGCAGTACTTC
TRBV29-1	TRBD2	TRBJ2-2	NA	CSVARGRGVGELFF	TGCAGCGTTGCCCGCGGGAGGGGGGTCGGGGAGCTGTTTTTT
TRBV5-1	TRBD2	TRBJ2-7	NA	CASSTRTSGSYEQYF	TGCGCCAGCAGCACCAGGACTAGCGGGAGCTACGAGCAGTACTTC
TRBV10-2	NA	TRBJ1-5	NA	CASSDSYGNQPQHF	TGCGCCAGCAGTGACTCGTATGGCAATCAGCCCCAGCATTTT
TRBV28	TRBD1	TRBJ2-5	NA	CASSSRTGWQETQYF	TGTGCCAGCAGTTCGAGGACAGGGTGGCAAGAGACCCAGTACTTC
TRBV15	TRBD2	TRBJ2-1	NA	CATSRDRELAYNNEQFF	TGTGCCACCAGCAGAGATCGGGAACTAGCGTACAACAATGAGCAGTTCTTC
TRBV28	NA	TRBJ1-5	NA	CASSFGRGHQPQHF	TGTGCCAGCAGTTTCGGCAGGGGCCATCAGCCCCAGCATTTT
TRBV7-9	NA	TRBJ1-5	NA	CASSFGTFHDPQHF	TGTGCCAGCAGCTTCGGGACGTTCCATGATCCCCAGCATTTT
TRBV9	TRBD2	TRBJ2-1	NA	CASSADLAGSYNEQFF	TGTGCCAGCAGCGCCGACCTAGCGGGATCCTACAATGAGCAGTTCTTC
TRBV27	TRBD1	TRBJ2-7	NA	CASRTGTGAYEQYF	TGTGCCAGCAGGACCGGGACAGGGGCCTACGAGCAGTACTTC
TRBV30	NA	TRBJ1-6	NA	CAWGDPDSPLHF	TGTGCCTGGGGGGACCCTGATTCACCCCTCCACTTT
TRBV4-1	NA	TRBJ1-1	NA	CASSTRSTGNTEAFF	TGCGCCAGCAGCACCCGATCGACAGGGAACACTGAAGCTTTCTTT
TRBV4-1	NA	TRBJ2-1	NA	CASSHDPGTAHNEQFF	TGCGCCAGCAGCCATGACCCCGGGACGGCCCACAATGAGCAGTTCTTC
TRBV30	TRBD2	TRBJ2-3	NA	CAWSVGTSGNTDTQYF	TGTGCCTGGAGTGTAGGGACTAGCGGGAACACAGATACGCAGTATTTT
TRBV11-2	NA	TRBJ2-7	NA	CASSLDDRFYEQYF	TGTGCCAGCAGCTTAGATGACCGATTCTACGAGCAGTACTTC
TRBV13	NA	TRBJ2-3	NA	CASSDVQGGSTDTQYF	TGTGCCAGCAGCGACGTACAGGGAGGCAGCACAGATACGCAGTATTTT
TRBV21-1	NA	TRBJ1-1	NA	CASRRDRVDTEAFF	TGTGCCAGCCGACGAGACAGGGTCGACACTGAAGCTTTCTTT
TRBV27	NA	TRBJ2-5	NA	CASSPVVGVGETQYF	TGTGCCAGCAGTCCTGTTGTTGGGGTGGGGGAGACCCAGTACTTC
TRBV27	TRBD2	TRBJ2-3	once	CASSLLAGTDTQYF	TGTGCCAGCAGTTTATTAGCGGGAACAGATACGCAGTATTTT